This T cell receptor (beta chain) was captured by sequencing in a study of cytomegalovirus exposure and HLA in healthy donors. About the study: About 85 million unique TCRs from HLA-typed donors were held in an early release of data. General observations from the study: Later analysis reportedly placed an Asian-associated ancestry cluster below the roughly 680-donor mean in N-insertions.

Researchers ran the PCR with 60 Vbeta and 13 Jbeta primers. Sequencing was performed with immunoSEQ multiplex PCR; in TCRdb, only in-frame clones are kept and a portion is missing. The table records about 160,000 clones, roughly 80% of them present only once. Regarding donors, all were healthy bone marrow donors. Donors likely had unrecorded immune exposures despite being nominally healthy when sampled. After removal of 1 base from V and 5 bases from J, the junction contained 6 bases not matched to a gene. CDR3 size: 15 residues. CDR1 is SGHTA and CDR2 is FQGNSA in the germline V gene. Points on this clone: Its antigen is as yet unknown.

This sequence joins TRBV7-2 and TRBJ2-5; 8 nucleotides line up with TRBD1. The sequencing input was PBMCs. The TCR sequence derives from a man in his forties or fifties in good health and CMV-seropositive. The CDR3 coding sequence is TGTGCCAGCAGCTTAGACCGACAGGGGAAGGAGACCCAGTACTTC. The encoded protein is CASSLDRQGKETQYF.